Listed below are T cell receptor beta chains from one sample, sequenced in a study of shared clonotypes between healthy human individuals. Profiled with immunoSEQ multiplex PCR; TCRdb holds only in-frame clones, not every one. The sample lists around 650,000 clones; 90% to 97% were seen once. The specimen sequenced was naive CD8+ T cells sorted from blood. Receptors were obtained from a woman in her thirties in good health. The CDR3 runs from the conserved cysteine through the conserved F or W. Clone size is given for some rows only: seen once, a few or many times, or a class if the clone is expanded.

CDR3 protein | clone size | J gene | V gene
CASSKGLTYEQYF | NA | TRBJ2-7 | TRBV7-3
CASSPDASSSYEQYF | NA | TRBJ2-7 | TRBV4-1
CASSATGPATDTQYF | once | TRBJ2-3 | TRBV10-1
CASSDSATEQFF | NA | TRBJ2-1 | TRBV2
CASSSDLGFGYEQYF | NA | TRBJ2-7 | TRBV11-1
CASSHRAGQGRTGELFF | NA | TRBJ2-2 | TRBV19
CASSLLGQGSQETQYF | NA | TRBJ2-5 | TRBV28
CASSLTSGRYNEQFF | NA | TRBJ2-1 | TRBV13
CASSPSGGLEQYF | NA | TRBJ2-7 | TRBV19
CASSAWEGGTETQYF | NA | TRBJ2-5 | TRBV9
CSVEGGQGAYEQYF | NA | TRBJ2-7 | TRBV29-1
CASSSTDTQYF | NA | TRBJ2-3 | TRBV5-6
CASAGGYWSGANVLTF | NA | TRBJ2-6 | TRBV5-6
CASSLRGFNTEAFF | NA | TRBJ1-1 | TRBV28
CASSLGGSGAYNEQFF | NA | TRBJ2-1 | TRBV27
CASSQGGYRGGPDTQYF | NA | TRBJ2-3 | TRBV4-1
CASSPGTGGTYEQYF | NA | TRBJ2-7 | TRBV28
CASRVQGQDGTDTQYF | once | TRBJ2-3 | TRBV5-8
CASSLISSNQPQHF | few | TRBJ1-5 | TRBV27
CASSPLSIRDAATEAFF | NA | TRBJ1-1 | TRBV11-2
CATSGSGRALSTEQYF | NA | TRBJ2-7 | TRBV15
CASSQDSSYSGRNPDTQYF | NA | TRBJ2-3 | TRBV4-2
CASSPGLETYEQYF | NA | TRBJ2-7 | TRBV4-1
CASSRGVDGRTNYGYTF | NA | TRBJ1-2 | TRBV25-1
CASSPPADSDTSTEAFF | NA | TRBJ1-1 | TRBV18
CASSVRPDQLTEAFF | NA | TRBJ1-1 | TRBV9
CASSLYRDPSIGELFF | NA | TRBJ2-2 | TRBV28
CASTLTSGYYNEQFF | NA | TRBJ2-1 | TRBV7-9
CASSLDSLYEQYF | NA | TRBJ2-7 | TRBV7-8
CASSERMPWEADYGYTF | NA | TRBJ1-2 | TRBV2
CASSLQSTSVPYEQYF | NA | TRBJ2-7 | TRBV27
CAISDEGTEAFF | NA | TRBJ1-1 | TRBV10-3
CASSPDRLGQPQHF | NA | TRBJ1-5 | TRBV7-8
CASSSPLQGYEQYF | NA | TRBJ2-7 | TRBV7-9
CASSPWAGSYNEQFF | NA | TRBJ2-1 | TRBV6-5
CASTPSETRQPQHF | NA | TRBJ1-5 | TRBV10-2
CASSPSLSVSYEQYF | NA | TRBJ2-7 | TRBV19
CASSPGRLATSYEQYF | NA | TRBJ2-7 | TRBV28
CASSLSSQAEQYF | NA | TRBJ2-7 | TRBV13
CSVVMANSNEKLFF | NA | TRBJ1-4 | TRBV29-1
CASSDRGGYEKLFF | NA | TRBJ1-4 | TRBV27
CASSSDGSSYEQYF | NA | TRBJ2-7 | TRBV11-2
CASSLVGGADTEAFF | NA | TRBJ1-1 | TRBV11-2
CASSVTGENTYEQYF | NA | TRBJ2-7 | TRBV6-6
CASSFQGDPDDEQYF | NA | TRBJ2-7 | TRBV19
CASSIGSSEQYF | NA | TRBJ2-7 | TRBV19
CASSYGPAHLNF | NA | TRBJ2-5 | TRBV6-6
CASTIGGEEQYF | NA | TRBJ2-7 | TRBV28
CASSPGTGEQYF | NA | TRBJ2-7 | TRBV7-9
CASSPTGGLGEQYF | NA | TRBJ2-7 | TRBV28
CASSFGQISYEQYF | NA | TRBJ2-7 | TRBV5-6
CASSPGQFSNQPQHF | NA | TRBJ1-5 | TRBV18
CASSPEGRREQYF | NA | TRBJ2-7 | TRBV13
CASSLVYASGFYEQYF | NA | TRBJ2-7 | TRBV27
CAWRGGGAYEQYF | NA | TRBJ2-7 | TRBV30
CASSPRPGWAYEQYF | NA | TRBJ2-7 | TRBV27
CASSRDKSSYEQYF | NA | NA | TRBV28
CASSFGTGKYEQYF | NA | TRBJ2-7 | TRBV5-6
CASSFGPLIAGELFF | once | TRBJ2-2 | TRBV5-5